The next 8 T cell receptor beta chains were all read from a single sample in a study of blood T cell repertoires in COVID-19. Produced via immunoSEQ multiplex PCR; TCRdb's table is partial and in-frame only. This table has about 250,000 clones, 85% to 95% appearing once. Sample: peripheral blood. The receptor set was obtained from a man aged 25 to 45 with COVID-19, enrolled during active disease.

The chain joins TRBV2 to TRBJ2-7, with a weak D call TRBD2 (6 bases). This CDR3 comprises 14 residues. The V and J ends lost 3 bases and 2 bases respectively, with 11 bases between them. Germline CDR1 and CDR2: SNHLY and FYNNEI. The CDR3 coding sequence is TGTGCCAGCAGTGATACGGGGGTCGCCTACGAGCAGTACTTC. It specifies CASSDTGVAYEQYF.

V gene TRBV10-3 combines with J gene TRBJ1-5, with D possibly TRBD1 on 5 matching bases. CDR1 and CDR2 (germline): ENHRY, SYGVKD. Trimming cost V 2 bases and J 6 bases, with 8 bases left between them. This CDR3 contains 13 residues. The chain's CDR3 is CAISEGQIQPQHF. As DNA, the CDR3 is TGTGCCATCAGTGAGGGACAAATTCAGCCCCAGCATTTT.

The V call is TRBV18, the J call TRBJ1-1; no definite D call. The germline V gene has CDR1 KGHSH and CDR2 LQKENI. The CDR3 runs to 14 residues. The V end was cut by 0 bases, the J end by 5 bases, with 10 bases between. CDR3 loop: CASSPPSGRTEAFF. CDR3 nucleotides: TGTGCCAGCTCACCACCGTCGGGGAGGACTGAAGCTTTCTTT.

This chain links TRBV7-9 with TRBJ1-4; TRBD1 is a possible D gene (5 bases). V was cut by 7 bases and J by 8 bases, with 23 bases left in between. The germline CDR1 and CDR2 sequences are SEHNR and FQNEAQ (reference sequence). This CDR3 has 16 residues. This CDR3 is CASKNVGTPPEEKLFF. As DNA, the CDR3 is TGTGCCAGCAAAAACGTCGGGACTCCCCCCGAAGAAAAACTGTTTTTT.

The chain joins TRBV12-5 to TRBJ1-6; 10 positions match TRBD1. The germline V gene has CDR1 LGHNT and CDR2 FRNRAP. The ends lost 1 base at V and 10 bases at J; junction bases unmatched: 7. The CDR3 is made up of 16 amino acids. CDR3 region: CASGLGTGGTRSPLHF. The DNA for the CDR3 is TGTGCTAGTGGTTTGGGGACAGGGGGGACTCGCTCACCCCTCCACTTT.

The rearrangement uses TRBV27 and TRBJ2-7, with TRBD2 matching over 13 bases. There are 16 residues in the CDR3. CDR1 and CDR2 from the germline V gene are MNHEY and SMNVEV (reference sequence). Germline trimming cut 6 bases from V and 2 bases from J; bases unmatched to any gene: 7. CDR3 amino acids: CASSRTLAGGPYEQYF. The DNA for the CDR3 is TGTGCCAGCAGCCGAACACTAGCGGGGGGGCCCTACGAGCAGTACTTC.

V is TRBV19 and J is TRBJ2-4; 7 nucleotides agree with TRBD2. From germline, CDR1 is LNHDA and CDR2 SQIVND (reference sequence). CDR3 size: 15 residues. With V trimmed by 3 bases and J by 1 base, 3 bases remained unmatched. The CDR3 protein is CASSILGGAKNIQYF. CDR3 sequence (DNA): TGTGCCAGTAGTATCTTGGGGGGGGCCAAAAACATTCAGTACTTC.

The chain employs TRBV29-1 and TRBJ2-1, with 7 bases aligning to TRBD2. The V segment lost 0 bases and the J segment 2 bases; nucleotides outside the gene matches: 4. This CDR3 contains 15 residues. Germline V gene sequence: CDR1 SQVTM, CDR2 ANQGSEA. The CDR3 reads CSVEDRGVPYNEQFF. CDR3 DNA sequence: TGCAGCGTTGAAGATCGGGGGGTGCCCTACAATGAGCAGTTCTTC.